This entry concerns a single T cell receptor beta chain. Its matching antigen is unknown. The sample comes from a study of cytomegalovirus exposure and HLA in healthy donors. General study results and limits: Follow-up analysis found HLA locus-dependent TCR association rates, highest for DRB1 and lowest for HLA-C. Sequences of the TCR beta chain were said to predict the HLA-A and HLA-B alleles of most subjects accurately. Data from an earlier analysis indicated that most TCR beta V segments were productive either about 87% or about 30% of the time.

The primer mix had 60 Vbeta and 13 Jbeta primers. Measured with immunoSEQ multiplex PCR; TCRdb has only the in-frame clones, and not every one. Of more than 85,000 clones listed, 60% to 80% were seen once; the top ten hold approximately 8%. Unmatched junction bases numbered 5, after V lost 10 bases and J lost 1 base. Germline CDR1 LNHDA, CDR2 SQIVND (reference sequence). This CDR3 spans 13 amino acids. The origin of this receptor is a female donor in good health and CMV-seronegative. The sequenced sample consisted of PBMCs. V usage is TRBV19 and J usage is TRBJ1-1, with 8 positions matching TRBD1. This chain's CDR3 is CATLDRENTEAFF. Written as DNA, the CDR3 is TGTGCCACCCTGGACAGGGAGAACACTGAAGCTTTCTTT.